This T cell receptor (beta chain) comes out of a study of blood T cell repertoires in COVID-19. Overall study: Some COVID-19 samples were acute and others convalescent; all came from the United States, Italy and Spain.

Using immunoSEQ multiplex PCR, the repertoire was profiled, and TCRdb retains in-frame clones only, with some absent. The sample gives approximately 90,000 clones, about nine tenths of which show up once; around 4.5% is in the top ten. CDR3 length equals 16 residues. Germline V lookup: CDR1 MDHEN, CDR2 SYDVKM. Unmatched junction bases numbered 10, after V lost 5 bases and J lost 6 bases. The sequence came from a woman aged 80 or over with acute or convalescent COVID-19. Sequenced material: peripheral blood. This chain joins TRBV28 and TRBJ1-2; 12 bases are shared with TRBD1. The CDR3 DNA sequence: TGTGCCAGCAGTCCTCTCTCGGGACAGGGGGCTCATGGCTACACCTTC. The encoded protein is CASSPLSGQGAHGYTF.